This TCR delta chain was sequenced in a study of Vδ1+ human thymocytes. Whole-study results and caveats: Thymic TRG and TRD repertoires appeared highly polyclonal, with Gaussian CDR3 length distributions.

After alphabeta T cell depletion, CD3+ Vdelta1+ Vdelta2- thymocytes were sorted. Purity of the sorted Vdelta1+ thymocytes ranged from 98% to 99.6%. The template was reverse-transcribed extracted RNA. Multiplex PCR used pooled V-gene forward primers and a constant-region reverse primer to amplify CDR3s. TCRdb called clones from the multiplex PCR reads again using CATT. The profile shows roughly 76,000 delta-chain clones, approximately 34% of them singletons. As regards this clone: As yet, its antigen is unknown.

From germline, CDR1 is TSWWSYY and CDR2 QGS. This CDR3 comprises 17 residues. With V trimmed by 0 bases and J by 11 bases, 15 bases remained unmatched. The receptor was derived from a boy in the first two years of life who had congenital heart surgery. Sequencing was performed on Vdelta1+ gamma-delta thymocytes from the thymus. Regarding subset: FACS-sorted CD3+ TCRalphabeta- TCRVdelta1+ TCRVdelta2- thymocytes. J is TRDJ1 and V is TRDV1; TRDD3 matches at 10 bases. For the CDR3, the DNA is TGTGCTCTTGGGGAACTCCACAGACGGCTGGGGGATAGATCCCTCATCTTT. It is translated as CALGELHRRLGDRSLIF.